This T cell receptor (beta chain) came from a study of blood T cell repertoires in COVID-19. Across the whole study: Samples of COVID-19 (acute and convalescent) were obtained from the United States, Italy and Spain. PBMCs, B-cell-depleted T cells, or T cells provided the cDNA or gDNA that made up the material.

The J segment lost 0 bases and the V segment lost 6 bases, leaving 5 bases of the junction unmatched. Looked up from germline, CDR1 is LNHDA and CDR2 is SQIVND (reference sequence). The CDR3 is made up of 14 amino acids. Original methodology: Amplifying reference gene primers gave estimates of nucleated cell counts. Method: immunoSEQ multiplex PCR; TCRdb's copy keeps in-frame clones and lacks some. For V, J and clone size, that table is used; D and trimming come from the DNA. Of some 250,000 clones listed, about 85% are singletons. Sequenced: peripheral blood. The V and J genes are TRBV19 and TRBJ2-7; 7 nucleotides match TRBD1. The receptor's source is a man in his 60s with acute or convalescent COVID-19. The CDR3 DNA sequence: TGTGCCAGTAGCTTGACAGGGCCCTCCTACGAGCAGTACTTC. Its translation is CASSLTGPSYEQYF.